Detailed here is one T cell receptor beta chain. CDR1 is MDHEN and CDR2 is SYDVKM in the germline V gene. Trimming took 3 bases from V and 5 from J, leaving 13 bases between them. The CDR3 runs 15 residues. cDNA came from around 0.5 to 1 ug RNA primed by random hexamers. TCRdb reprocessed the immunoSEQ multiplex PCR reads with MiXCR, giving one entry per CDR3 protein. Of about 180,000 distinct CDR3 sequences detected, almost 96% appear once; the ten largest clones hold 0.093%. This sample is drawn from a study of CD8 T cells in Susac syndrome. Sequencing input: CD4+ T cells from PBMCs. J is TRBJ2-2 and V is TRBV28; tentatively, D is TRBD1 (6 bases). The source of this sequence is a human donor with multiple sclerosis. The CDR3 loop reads CASSLAPGETGELFF. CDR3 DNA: TGTGCCAGCAGTTTGGCCCCAGGGGAAACCGGGGAGCTGTTTTTT.